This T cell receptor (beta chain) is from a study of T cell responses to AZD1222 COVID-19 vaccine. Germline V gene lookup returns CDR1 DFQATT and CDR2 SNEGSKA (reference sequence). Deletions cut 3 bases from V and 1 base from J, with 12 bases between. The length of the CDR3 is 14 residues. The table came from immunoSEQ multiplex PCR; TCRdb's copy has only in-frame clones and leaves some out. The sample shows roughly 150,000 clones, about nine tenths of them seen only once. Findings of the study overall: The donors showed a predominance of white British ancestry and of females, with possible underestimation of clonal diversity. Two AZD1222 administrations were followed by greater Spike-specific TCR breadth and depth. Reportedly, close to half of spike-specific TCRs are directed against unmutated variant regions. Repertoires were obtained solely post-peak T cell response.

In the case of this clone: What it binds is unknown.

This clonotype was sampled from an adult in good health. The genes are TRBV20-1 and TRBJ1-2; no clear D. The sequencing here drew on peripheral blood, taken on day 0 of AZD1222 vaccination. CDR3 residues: CSASEQIINYGYTF. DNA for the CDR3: TGCAGTGCTAGTGAACAGATTATTAACTATGGCTACACCTTC.